These T cell receptor beta chains were read from a single sample in a study of T cells in Graves' hyperthyroidism and ophthalmopathy. TCRdb itself ran the multiplex PCR reads through MiXCR, one entry per CDR3 protein. The sample lists more than 500,000 distinct CDR3 sequences, 11% to 15% occurring once. The material sequenced was blood. Source of these receptors: a woman in her forties with Graves' hyperthyroidism. Each CDR3 is given with its conserved first and last residue. The D gene is left open where the match is weak. A clone size is listed for some rows: how often the clone was seen (once, few, many), or a class if it is expanded.

d_call j_call cdr3_length v_call clone_size cdr3_aa cdr3_nt
NA TRBJ2-7 15 TRBV2 many CAGTHRSQTSYEQYF TGTGCCGGGACTCACAGGAGCCAGACCTCCTACGAGCAGTACTTC
NA TRBJ2-1 15 TRBV5-1 many CASSLWDRGSNEQFF TGCGCCAGCAGCTTGTGGGACCGAGGGTCCAATGAGCAGTTCTTC
NA TRBJ1-2 14 TRBV3-1 many CASSQVDSPYGYTF TGTGCCAGCAGCCAAGTTGACAGCCCCTATGGCTACACCTTC
TRBD1 TRBJ2-1 14 TRBV6-1 NA CASRGQAAYNEQFF TGTGCCAGCAGGGGACAGGCGGCCTACAATGAGCAGTTCTTC
NA TRBJ2-7 13 TRBV19 NA CASSIGHPYEQYF TGTGCCAGTAGTATAGGACACCCTTACGAGCAGTACTTC
TRBD1 TRBJ2-5 16 TRBV28 NA CASRTTGVMYQETQYF TGTGCCAGCAGGACGACAGGGGTCATGTACCAAGAGACCCAGTACTTC
NA TRBJ1-3 16 TRBV30 many CAWTSRGSYSGNTIYF TGTGCCTGGACATCGAGGGGATCCTACTCTGGAAACACCATATATTTT
NA TRBJ1-2 11 TRBV6-1 few CASRQLYGYTF TGTGCCAGTCGGCAGCTCTATGGCTACACCTTC
TRBD1 TRBJ2-4 15 TRBV6-8 few CASSNTGGAKNIQYF TGTGCCAGCAGTAACACAGGGGGCGCCAAAAACATTCAGTACTTC
TRBD1 TRBJ2-7 16 TRBV7-3 NA CASSPIGQGIYNEQYF TGTGCCAGCAGCCCAATAGGACAGGGGATCTACAATGAGCAGTACTTC
NA TRBJ2-2 12 TRBV18 few CASSPMAGELFF TGTGCCAGCTCACCAATGGCCGGGGAGCTGTTTTTT
TRBD1 TRBJ2-2 16 TRBV20-1 many CSARDYTGGASGELFF TGCAGTGCTAGAGACTACACAGGGGGCGCGTCCGGGGAGCTGTTTTTT
TRBD2 TRBJ2-7 14 TRBV28 many CASSFGGRVYEQYF TGTGCCAGCAGTTTTGGAGGGAGGGTCTACGAGCAGTACTTC
NA TRBJ2-1 16 TRBV9 many CASSDHRSFVYNEQFF TGTGCCAGCAGCGACCACCGGAGTTTCGTTTACAATGAGCAGTTCTTC
NA TRBJ1-2 13 TRBV12-3/TRBV12-4 many CASSFGDPSGYTF TGTGCCAGCAGTTTTGGAGATCCGTCCGGCTACACCTTC
TRBD2 TRBJ2-3 21 TRBV7-9 NA CASSLFKRQQSRLAGTDTQYF TGTGCCAGCAGCTTATTCAAGAGGCAGCAATCTAGGCTAGCGGGCACAGATACGCAGTATTTT
TRBD2 TRBJ2-7 15 TRBV12-3/TRBV12-4 many CASSPSGRAVYEQYF TGTGCCAGCAGCCCGAGCGGGAGGGCCGTTTACGAGCAGTACTTC
NA TRBJ1-3 16 TRBV7-8 NA CASSLDSRPSGNTIYF TGTGCCAGCAGCTTAGACAGCAGGCCCTCTGGAAACACCATATATTTT
NA TRBJ1-3 15 TRBV12-3/TRBV12-4 many CATKGGASSGNTIYF TGTGCCACCAAGGGAGGGGCCAGCTCTGGAAACACCATATATTTT
TRBD1 TRBJ2-1 14 TRBV29-1 few CSADTGGSYNEQFF TGCAGCGCTGACACAGGGGGATCCTACAATGAGCAGTTCTTC